The following is a TCR beta chain sequence with its context. The record originates from a study of CD8+ T cells in alopecia areata. About the study: Tofacitinib ran for 6 to 18 months before 6 months off drug.

Treatment here: oral pan-JAK inhibitor, 5-10 mg twice daily. PBMCs, the starting material, were the source of sorted CD4+ and CD8+ T cells. Extraction and reverse transcription of RNA yielded cDNA as the sequencing template. The assay was immunoSEQ multiplex PCR, and TCRdb's table has in-frame clones only and misses some. The profile shows approximately 280,000 clones, more than 45% of them singletons. The origin of this receptor is a human donor with alopecia areata. Sequenced here: CD4+ T cells sorted from blood, sampled at week 24, from a patient treated with tofacitinib.

The CDR3 protein is CASSPSGSYGYTF. In DNA form, the CDR3 reads TGTGCCAGCAGTCCCTCCGGGAGCTATGGCTACACCTTC. The chain is built from TRBV28 and TRBJ1-2; the D is unclear. CDR3 size: 13 residues. The V and J ends lost 5 bases and 4 bases respectively, with 11 bases between them. Germline CDR1 reads MDHEN; CDR2 reads SYDVKM.